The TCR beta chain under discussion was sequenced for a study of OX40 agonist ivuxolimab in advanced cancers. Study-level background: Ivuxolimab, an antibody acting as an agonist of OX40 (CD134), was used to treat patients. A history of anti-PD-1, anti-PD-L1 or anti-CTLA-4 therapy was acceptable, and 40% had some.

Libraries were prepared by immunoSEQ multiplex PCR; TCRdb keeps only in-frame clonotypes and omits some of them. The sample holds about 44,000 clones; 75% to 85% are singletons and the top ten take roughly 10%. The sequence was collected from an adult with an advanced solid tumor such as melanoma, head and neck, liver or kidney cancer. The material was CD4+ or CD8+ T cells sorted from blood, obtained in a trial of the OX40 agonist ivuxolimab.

The CDR3 nucleotides read TGTGCCAGCAGGGGCGGGACGGCGAACACTGAAGCTTTCTTT. Its protein product is CASRGGTANTEAFF. The rearrangement joins TRBV28 to TRBJ1-1, with D possibly matching TRBD1 (5 bases). Trimming left V 6 bases short and J 1 base short, with 12 bases between. Per germline, CDR1 MDHEN and CDR2 SYDVKM. The CDR3 consists of 14 residues.